This TCR beta chain was recorded in a study of cytomegalovirus exposure and HLA in healthy donors. Germline V gene data show CDR1 as MNHNS and CDR2 as SASEGT. With 1 base clipped from V and 4 bases from J, the junction kept 0 bases outside the gene matches. This CDR3 has 14 amino acids. Both 60 Vbeta primers and 13 Jbeta primers went into the PCR. Libraries were prepared by immunoSEQ multiplex PCR; TCRdb keeps only in-frame clonotypes and omits some of them. Among about 140,000 clones listed, around 81% were seen once. The sequenced sample consisted of PBMCs. The sequence was obtained from a male donor in good health and CMV-seronegative. J is TRBJ1-2 and V is TRBV6-1; 10 bases are shared with TRBD1. CDR3 sequence reads: CASSEGTGGYGYTF. In DNA form, the CDR3 reads TGTGCCAGCAGTGAAGGGACAGGGGGCTATGGCTACACCTTC.